The clone carrying this T cell receptor (beta chain) was seen a few times. Produced via immunoSEQ multiplex PCR; TCRdb's table is partial and in-frame only. The table lists roughly 320,000 clones, about 87% of them singletons, with 1% to 1.5% in the top ten. Per the germline V gene, CDR1 is SGHAT and CDR2 is FQNNGV. There are 17 residues in the CDR3. Trimming took off 0 bases at V and 7 bases at J, with 18 bases between the two ends. The record originates from a study of blood T cell repertoires in COVID-19. This clonotype was sampled from a man aged 65 to 85 with acute or convalescent COVID-19. What was sequenced was peripheral blood. This chain links TRBV11-2 with TRBJ2-2; tentative D call: TRBD2 (6 bases). The chain's CDR3 is CASSLDRVGSGDGELFF. DNA for the CDR3: TGTGCCAGCAGCTTAGATCGGGTCGGGAGCGGTGACGGGGAGCTGTTTTTT. Full variable domain (rest looked up from reference TRBV11-2 and TRBJ2-2): EAGVAQSPRYKIIEKRQSVAFWCNPISGHATLYWYQQILGQGPKLLIQFQNNGVVDDSQLPKDRFSAERLKGVDSTLKIQPAKLEDSAVYLCASSLDRVGSGDGELFFGEGSRLTVL.